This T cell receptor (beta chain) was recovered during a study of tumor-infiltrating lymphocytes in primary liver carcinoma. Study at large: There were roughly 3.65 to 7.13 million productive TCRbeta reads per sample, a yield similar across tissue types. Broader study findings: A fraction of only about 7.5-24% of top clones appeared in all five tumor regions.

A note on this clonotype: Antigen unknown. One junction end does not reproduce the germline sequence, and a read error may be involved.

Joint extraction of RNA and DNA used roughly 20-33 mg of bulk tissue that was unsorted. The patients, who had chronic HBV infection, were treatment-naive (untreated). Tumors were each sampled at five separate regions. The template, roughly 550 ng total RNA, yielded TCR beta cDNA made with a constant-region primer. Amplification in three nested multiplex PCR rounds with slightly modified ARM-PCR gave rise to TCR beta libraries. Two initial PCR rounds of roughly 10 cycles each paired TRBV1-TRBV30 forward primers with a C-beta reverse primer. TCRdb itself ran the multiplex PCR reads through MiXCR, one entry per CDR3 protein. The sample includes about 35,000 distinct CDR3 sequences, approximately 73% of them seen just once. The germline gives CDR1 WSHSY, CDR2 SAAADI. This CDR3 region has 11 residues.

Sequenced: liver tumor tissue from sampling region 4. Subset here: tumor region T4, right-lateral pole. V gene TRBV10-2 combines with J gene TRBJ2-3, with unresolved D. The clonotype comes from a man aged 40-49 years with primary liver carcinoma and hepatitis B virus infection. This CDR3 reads CAGSHIDTQYF. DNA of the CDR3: TGCGCCGGCAGCCACATAGATACGCAGTATTTT.